The next 13 T cell receptor beta chains were all read from a single sample in a study of T-cell memory formation after mild COVID-19. TCRdb re-derived calls from the 5' RACE reads in MiXCR, one entry per CDR3 protein. The table lists roughly 510,000 distinct CDR3 sequences, 17% of them singletons, with roughly 7.8% in the top ten. Sequenced sample: PBMCs or a T cell subset sorted from them (not recorded which). All receptors derive from an adult woman who had mild COVID-19 (a few samples of this study predate the infection). Cell type and time point are not known.

This clonotype was seen a few times. The chain employs TRBV6-6 and TRBJ1-5; tentative D call: TRBD1 (5 bases). Germline assignment: CDR1 MNHNY and CDR2 SVGAGI (reference sequence). Trimming left V 4 bases short and J 11 bases short, with 12 bases between. The CDR3 loop spans 12 amino acids. The CDR3 nucleotides are TGTGCCAGCAGTTGGGCAGGGAGGACCCAGCATTTT. Its protein product is CASSWAGRTQHF.

In the case of this clonotype: An end of the junction does not agree with germline; a read error may underlie this. V is TRBV20-1 and J is TRBJ2-1; perhaps TRBD2 as D (5 bases). Germline V gene sequence: CDR1 DFQATT, CDR2 SNEGSKA (reference sequence). The CDR3 runs 13 residues. This CDR3 is CTITLGPYNEQFF. CDR3 sequence (DNA): TGTACTATTACACTAGGGCCTTACAATGAGCAGTTCTTC.

Regarding this clonotype: One junction end disagrees with the germline gene, perhaps due to a read error. The chain employs TRBV20-1 and TRBJ2-7; 9 bases are shared with TRBD1. This CDR3 has 15 residues. Germline CDR1 DFQATT, CDR2 SNEGSKA (reference sequence). The CDR3 region has the DNA TGCAGTGCTAGGGCTGAAACAGGGGGCTCCCACGAGCAGTACTTC. Protein product: CSARAETGGSHEQYF.

This sequence joins TRBV27 and TRBJ1-1; TRBD1 agrees at 7 bases. Germline-derived CDR1 and CDR2 are MNHEY and SMNVEV (reference sequence). J was trimmed by 6 bases and V by 10 bases; bases with no gene match: 8. CDR3 length: 12 amino acids. The CDR3 DNA reads TGTGCCATCCCAGGGGGGAAGGCTGAAGCTTTCTTT. Its translation: CAIPGGKAEAFF.

The rearrangement joins TRBV6-2 or TRBV6-3 to TRBJ2-3, with 13 nucleotides matching TRBD2. Trimming at V came to 4 bases and at J to 5 bases, leaving 9 bases not matched to a gene. Germline CDR1 and CDR2: MNHEY and SVGEGT. CDR3 length equals 17 residues. The DNA for the CDR3 is TGTGCCAGCAGTTCGGGACTAGCGGGACGCATGGGAGATACGCAGTATTTT. Translating gives CASSSGLAGRMGDTQYF.

This clonotype has just one count. In DNA form, the CDR3 reads TGCAGCCACGTGGGGTACGGTGAGCAGTTCTTC. Translated: CSHVGYGEQFF. The chain is built from TRBV29-1 and TRBJ2-1, with D unclear. Trimming shortened V by 8 bases and J by 9 bases, and 14 bases separated the two germline ends. CDR1 and CDR2 (germline): SQVTM, ANQGSEA. The CDR3 totals 11 residues.

This chain links TRBV6-5 with TRBJ2-1; D gene ambiguous. The CDR3 is 15 residues long. V gave up 5 bases and J gave up 0 bases, with 11 bases separating them. The germline CDR1 and CDR2 sequences are MNHEY and SVGAGI. For the CDR3, the DNA is TGTGCCAGCAGTACTACCGAAAGCTCCTACAATGAGCAGTTCTTC. This gives the protein CASSTTESSYNEQFF.

This chain joins TRBV4-1 and TRBJ2-5, with TRBD2 matching 7 bases. CDR1 is MGHRA and CDR2 is YSYEKL in the germline V gene. J was trimmed by 4 bases and V by 3 bases; bases with no gene match: 5. The CDR3 runs to 14 residues. CDR3 DNA: TGCGCCAGCAGCCAGCTAGCGGCAATAGAGACCCAGTACTTC. Translating it yields CASSQLAAIETQYF.

This clonotype turned up a few times. This chain joins TRBV11-2 and TRBJ2-7; 8 bases match TRBD1. This CDR3 region has 16 residues. CDR1 and CDR2 (germline): SGHAT, FQNNGV. J lost 0 bases, V lost 1 base, and 5 bases had no gene match. CDR3 protein: CASSLGAGGASYEQYF. In nucleotides, the CDR3 is TGTGCCAGCAGCTTAGGTGCAGGGGGCGCCTCCTACGAGCAGTACTTC.

This rearrangement joins TRBV4-1 to TRBJ1-2, with a possible D match to TRBD1 (5 bases). The CDR3 sequence is 14 residues long. Germline CDR1 MGHRA, CDR2 YSYEKL. The V gene lost 1 base and the J gene lost 8 bases, with 14 bases spanning the gap. The CDR3: CASSQVGRERGYTF. The CDR3 DNA is TGCGCCAGCAGCCAAGTCGGCAGGGAGAGAGGCTACACCTTC.

The chain uses TRBV25-1 and TRBJ2-7; the D gene is possibly TRBD2 (6 bases). The CDR3 is 14 residues long. V lost 2 bases, J lost 0 bases, and 8 bases lay in between. Germline V gene data show CDR1 as MGHDK and CDR2 as SYGVNS. The CDR3 loop reads CASSEQGLSYEQYF. CDR3 nucleotides: TGTGCCAGCAGTGAACAGGGACTCTCCTACGAGCAGTACTTC.

Only a few counts were recorded for this clonotype. The V gene is TRBV7-3, the J gene TRBJ2-3; 14 bases fit TRBD2. V lost 3 bases, J lost 8 bases, and 10 bases stayed unmatched. In germline, CDR1 is SGHTA, CDR2 FQGTGA. CDR3 length equals 17 residues. The CDR3 bases are TGTGCCAGCAGCTTGATCGGGACTAGCGGGGGCGCAGGTACGCAGTATTTT. Its translation is CASSLIGTSGGAGTQYF.

This clonotype was seen a handful of times. The rearrangement links TRBV7-6 to TRBJ1-5; D gene uncertain. Per the germline V gene, CDR1 is SGHVS and CDR2 is FNYEAQ. This CDR3 has 14 residues. V was clipped by 4 bases and J by 0 bases, with 7 bases between them. CDR3 in amino acids: CASSSQDSNQPQHF. The CDR3 coding sequence is TGTGCCAGCAGCTCCCAGGATAGCAATCAGCCCCAGCATTTT.